These T cell receptor beta chains were read from a single sample in a study of blood T cell repertoires in COVID-19. Only in-frame clones appear in the TCRdb table, and some are missing; sequencing was by immunoSEQ multiplex PCR. Of roughly 200,000 clones listed, nearly 90% are singletons. The specimen sequenced was peripheral blood. The receptors come from a man between 60 and 70 years old with active or convalescent COVID-19. Each CDR3 is given with its conserved first and last residue. D genes are given only for firm matches. Expanded clones are given a class, and other clones once, few, many or no size at all.

v_gene	d_gene	abundance	j_gene	CDR3aa	CDR3nt
TRBV4-1	TRBD2	NA	TRBJ2-1	CASSQVGSGGYNEQFF	TGCGCCAGCAGCCAAGTAGGTAGCGGGGGATACAATGAGCAGTTCTTC
TRBV11-3	TRBD2	few	TRBJ2-3	CASSLDPSGGADTQYF	TGTGCCAGCAGCTTAGATCCTAGCGGGGGGGCAGATACGCAGTATTTT
TRBV6-5	NA	NA	TRBJ2-5	CASSRGGNQETQYF	TGTGCCAGCAGTAGAGGGGGTAACCAAGAGACCCAGTACTTC
TRBV18	TRBD1	NA	TRBJ2-2	CASSRYRGNTGELFF	TGTGCCAGCTCACGATACAGGGGGAACACCGGGGAGCTGTTTTTT
TRBV24-1	NA	few	TRBJ2-3	CATSEKTVGADTQYF	TGTGCCACCAGTGAAAAGACAGTTGGGGCAGATACGCAGTATTTT
TRBV9	NA	NA	TRBJ2-7	CASSFADREGEQYF	TGTGCCAGCAGCTTCGCGGACAGGGAGGGCGAGCAGTACTTC
TRBV6-5	NA	once	TRBJ1-2	CASSYLPPGNYGYTF	TGTGCCAGCAGTTATTTGCCTCCAGGGAACTATGGCTACACCTTC
TRBV4-1	NA	NA	TRBJ1-2	CASSQDFNRNYGYTF	TGCGCCAGCAGCCAAGATTTTAACAGGAACTATGGCTACACCTTC
TRBV9	TRBD2	once	TRBJ2-3	CASSVAPGGTDTQYF	TGTGCCAGCAGCGTTGCACCGGGGGGGACAGATACGCAGTATTTT
TRBV27	TRBD2	NA	TRBJ2-3	CASGAEGAGGLTDTQYF	TGTGCCAGCGGTGCTGAAGGGGCGGGGGGGCTCACAGATACGCAGTATTTT
TRBV5-1	TRBD1	NA	TRBJ2-2	CASNARGHTGELFF	TGCGCCAGCAACGCCAGGGGGCACACCGGGGAGCTGTTTTTT
TRBV18	TRBD1	NA	TRBJ1-2	CASSLDRASGYTF	TGTGCCAGCTCATTGGACAGGGCATCTGGCTACACCTTC
TRBV7-9	TRBD1	NA	TRBJ1-1	CASSAQGGNTEAFF	TGTGCCAGCAGCGCACAGGGGGGGAACACTGAAGCTTTCTTT
TRBV7-9	TRBD2	NA	TRBJ2-7	CASSSTPGLAGGIYEQYF	TGTGCCAGCAGCTCTACTCCGGGACTAGCGGGGGGAATCTACGAGCAGTACTTC
TRBV2	NA	NA	TRBJ2-7	CASSEGAAEQYF	TGTGCCAGCAGTGAGGGGGCCGCCGAGCAGTACTTC
TRBV7-9	TRBD2	NA	TRBJ2-3	CASSSQGLAGDTQYF	TGTGCCAGCAGCTCACAGGGACTAGCGGGGGATACGCAGTATTTT
TRBV4-1	NA	NA	TRBJ1-3	CASGGDGLSGNTIYF	TGCGCCAGCGGCGGGGACGGACTCTCTGGAAACACCATATATTTT
TRBV18	NA	NA	TRBJ1-2	CASSPRGGLNYGYTF	TGTGCCAGCTCACCGAGGGGGGGGCTTAACTATGGCTACACCTTC
TRBV6-1	TRBD1	NA	TRBJ1-6	CASSGHNRGRNNSPLHF	TGTGCCAGCAGTGGACACAACAGGGGGCGAAATAATTCACCCCTCCACTTT
TRBV7-9	NA	NA	TRBJ1-2	CASSQAGHYGYTF	TGTGCCAGCAGCCAGGCAGGGCATTATGGCTACACCTTC
TRBV5-8	TRBD1	NA	TRBJ2-1	CASSLSDRDSGEQFF	TGTGCCAGCAGCCTCTCGGACAGGGATTCTGGTGAGCAGTTCTTC
TRBV30	NA	NA	TRBJ1-5	CAWTGGYNQPQHF	TGTGCCTGGACTGGCGGGTACAATCAGCCCCAGCATTTT
TRBV4-1	NA	NA	TRBJ1-2	CASSQDTGIAAGRFGGYTF	TGCGCCAGCAGCCAAGATACGGGAATTGCGGCCGGCAGGTTCGGGGGCTACACCTTC
TRBV6-5	NA	NA	TRBJ2-1	CASSPWEAGTEQFF	TGTGCCAGCAGCCCGTGGGAGGCTGGTACTGAGCAGTTCTTC
TRBV6-5	NA	once	TRBJ1-1	CASDKGHQMNTEAFF	TGTGCCAGCGATAAGGGACACCAAATGAACACTGAAGCTTTCTTT
TRBV4-1	TRBD1	NA	TRBJ1-3	CASSRLPLSRQGGNTIYF	TGCGCCAGCAGCCGTCTACCCCTATCCAGACAGGGGGGAAACACCATATATTTT
TRBV10-3	TRBD1	NA	TRBJ2-3	CAIRTGGVDTQYF	TGTGCCATCAGGACAGGGGGGGTAGATACGCAGTATTTT
TRBV20-1	NA	NA	TRBJ1-2	CSASLEQYSYGYTF	TGCAGTGCTAGTTTAGAACAGTACAGTTATGGCTACACCTTC
TRBV2	TRBD1	NA	TRBJ1-1	CASSEAWDRVSSMAFF	TGTGCCAGCAGTGAAGCATGGGACAGGGTTTCGTCCATGGCTTTCTTT
TRBV11-2	TRBD2	NA	TRBJ2-1	CASSRVSGGRGNEQFF	TGTGCCAGCAGCCGAGTTAGCGGGGGGCGCGGGAATGAGCAGTTCTTC
TRBV19	NA	NA	TRBJ1-2	CASSIGTVRYGYTF	TGTGCCAGTAGTATAGGAACAGTGCGCTATGGCTACACCTTC
TRBV24-1	TRBD1	NA	TRBJ1-3	CATSDRTHRGAGNTIYF	TGTGCCACCAGTGACCGTACTCACAGGGGGGCTGGAAACACCATATATTTT
TRBV19	TRBD1	NA	TRBJ1-2	CARSSRQGASNYGYTF	TGTGCCAGGTCTTCGCGGCAGGGGGCGAGTAACTATGGCTACACCTTC
TRBV5-1	TRBD2	NA	TRBJ2-7	CASSPGLAGYEQYF	TGCGCCAGCAGCCCCGGACTAGCAGGGTACGAGCAGTACTTC
TRBV3-1/TRBV3-2	TRBD1	NA	TRBJ1-2	CASSQTGGGNYGYTF	TGTGCCAGCAGCCAAACAGGGGGGGGTAACTATGGCTACACCTTC
TRBV20-1	NA	NA	TRBJ1-2	CSARSPMGYTF	TGCAGTGCTAGAAGCCCAATGGGCTACACCTTC
TRBV27	NA	NA	TRBJ2-5	CASSLTRLQETQYF	TGTGCCAGCAGTTTAACTAGACTCCAAGAGACCCAGTACTTC
TRBV4-1	NA	NA	TRBJ1-2	CASSQVLNYGYTF	TGCGCCAGCAGCCAAGTCCTCAACTATGGCTACACCTTC
TRBV19	TRBD1	NA	TRBJ2-7	CASSMGQGIDEQYF	TGTGCCAGTAGTATGGGACAGGGTATCGACGAGCAGTACTTC
TRBV6-6	TRBD1	NA	TRBJ1-5	CASSRPGQGASQPQHF	TGTGCCAGCAGTCGACCGGGACAGGGGGCGAGTCAGCCCCAGCATTTT
TRBV7-2	NA	few	TRBJ1-1	CASSLKPSGTEAFF	TGTGCCAGCAGCTTGAAACCTTCGGGCACTGAAGCTTTCTTT
TRBV6-5	TRBD2	NA	TRBJ2-1	CASTGLAGVYNEQFF	TGTGCCAGCACTGGACTAGCGGGGGTATACAATGAGCAGTTCTTC
TRBV3-1/TRBV3-2	NA	NA	TRBJ1-2	CASTLAGSNYGYTF	TGTGCCAGCACCCTTGCAGGGTCCAACTATGGCTACACCTTC
TRBV27	TRBD1	NA	TRBJ2-1	CASSSPGQGYEQFF	TGTGCCAGCAGTTCCCCCGGACAGGGTTATGAGCAGTTCTTC
TRBV5-1	NA	NA	TRBJ2-5	CASSLGGQPETQYF	TGCGCCAGCAGCTTGGGAGGACAGCCAGAGACCCAGTACTTC
TRBV5-1	TRBD2	few	TRBJ2-7	CASNPTGGARGEQYF	TGCGCCAGCAATCCAACCGGGGGGGCGCGGGGCGAGCAGTACTTC